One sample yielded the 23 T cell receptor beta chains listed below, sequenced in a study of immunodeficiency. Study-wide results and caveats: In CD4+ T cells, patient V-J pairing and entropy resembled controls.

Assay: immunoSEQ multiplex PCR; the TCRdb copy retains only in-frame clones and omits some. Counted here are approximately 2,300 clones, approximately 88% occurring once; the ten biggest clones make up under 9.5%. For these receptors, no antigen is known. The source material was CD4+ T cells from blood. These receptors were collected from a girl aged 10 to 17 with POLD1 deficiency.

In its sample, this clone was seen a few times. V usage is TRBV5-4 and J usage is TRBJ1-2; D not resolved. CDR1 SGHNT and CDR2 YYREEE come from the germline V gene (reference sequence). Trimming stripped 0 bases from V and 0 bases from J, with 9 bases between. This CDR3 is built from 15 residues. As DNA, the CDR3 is TGTGCCAGCAGCTTGGATGAAAGGGCTAACTATGGCTACACCTTC. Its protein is CASSLDERANYGYTF.

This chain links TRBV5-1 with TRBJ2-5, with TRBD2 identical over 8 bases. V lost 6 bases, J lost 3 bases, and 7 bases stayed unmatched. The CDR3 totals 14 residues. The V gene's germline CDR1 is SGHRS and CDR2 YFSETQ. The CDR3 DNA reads TGCGCCAGCACCCGGGGACTAGGAGAAGAGACCCAGTACTTC. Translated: CASTRGLGEETQYF.

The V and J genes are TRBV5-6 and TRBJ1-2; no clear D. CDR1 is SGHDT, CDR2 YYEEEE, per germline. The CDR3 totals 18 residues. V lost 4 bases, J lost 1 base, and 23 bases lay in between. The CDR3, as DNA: TGTGCCAGCAGCCCGATGGGAGGACCAGCCATCCGTAACTATGGCTACACCTTC. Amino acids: CASSPMGGPAIRNYGYTF.

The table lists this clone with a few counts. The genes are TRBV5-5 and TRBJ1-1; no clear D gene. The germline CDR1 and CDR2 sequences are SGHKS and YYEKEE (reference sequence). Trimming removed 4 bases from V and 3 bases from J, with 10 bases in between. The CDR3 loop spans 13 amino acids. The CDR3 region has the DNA TGTGCCAGCAGCATACCGGGTTACACTGAAGCTTTCTTT. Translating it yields CASSIPGYTEAFF. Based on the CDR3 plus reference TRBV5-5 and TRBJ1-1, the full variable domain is DAGVTQSPTHLIKTRGQQVTLRCSPISGHKSVSWYQQVLGQGPQFIFQYYEKEERGRGNFPDRFSARQFPNYSSELNVNALLLGDSALYLCASSIPGYTEAFFGQGTRLTVV.

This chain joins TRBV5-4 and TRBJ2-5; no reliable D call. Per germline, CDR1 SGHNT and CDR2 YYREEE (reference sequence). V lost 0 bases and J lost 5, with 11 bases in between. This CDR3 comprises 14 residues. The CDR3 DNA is TGTGCCAGCAGCTTGGAATGGGGTACCGAGACCCAGTACTTC. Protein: CASSLEWGTETQYF.

The DNA for the CDR3 is TGCGCCAGCAGCTCGGGACCTCCTCTCAATGAGCAGTTCTTC. The encoded protein is CASSSGPPLNEQFF. This rearrangement joins TRBV5-1 to TRBJ2-1; D could derive from TRBD1 or TRBD2 (5 bases each). Trimming removed 3 bases at V and 6 bases at J, with 13 bases between. The CDR3 runs 14 residues. Germline V CDR1 and CDR2: SGHRS, YFSETQ. Looking up the rest from reference TRBV5-1 and TRBJ2-1 gives the full variable domain: KAGVTQTPRYLIKTRGQQVTLSCSPISGHRSVSWYQQTPGQGLQFLFEYFSETQRNKGNFPGRFSGRQFSNSRSEMNVSTLELGDSALYLCASSSGPPLNEQFFGPGTRLTVL.

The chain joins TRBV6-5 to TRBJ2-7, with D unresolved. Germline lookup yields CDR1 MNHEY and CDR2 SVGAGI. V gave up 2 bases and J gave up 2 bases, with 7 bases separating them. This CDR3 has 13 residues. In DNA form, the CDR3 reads TGTGCCAGCAGTTACGCCAGGCCCTACGAGCAGTACTTC. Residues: CASSYARPYEQYF.

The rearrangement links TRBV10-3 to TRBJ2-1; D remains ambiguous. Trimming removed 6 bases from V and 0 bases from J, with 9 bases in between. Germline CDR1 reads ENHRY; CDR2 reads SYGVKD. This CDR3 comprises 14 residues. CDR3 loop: CAIRPMSSYNEQFF. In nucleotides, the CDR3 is TGTGCCATCAGACCAATGAGCTCCTACAATGAGCAGTTCTTC.

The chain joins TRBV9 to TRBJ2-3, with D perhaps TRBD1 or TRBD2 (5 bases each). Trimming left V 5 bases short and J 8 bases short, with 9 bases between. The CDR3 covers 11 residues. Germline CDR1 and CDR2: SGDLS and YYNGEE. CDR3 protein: CASSRGGTQYF. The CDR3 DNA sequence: TGTGCCAGCAGTCGGGGCGGTACGCAGTATTTT.

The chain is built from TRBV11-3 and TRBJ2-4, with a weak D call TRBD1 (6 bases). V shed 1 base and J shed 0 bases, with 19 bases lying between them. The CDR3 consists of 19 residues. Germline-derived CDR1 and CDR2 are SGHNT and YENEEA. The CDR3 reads CASSLGGGRERIAKNIQYF. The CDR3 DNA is TGTGCCAGCAGCTTAGGAGGGGGTAGGGAGCGGATAGCCAAAAACATTCAGTACTTC.

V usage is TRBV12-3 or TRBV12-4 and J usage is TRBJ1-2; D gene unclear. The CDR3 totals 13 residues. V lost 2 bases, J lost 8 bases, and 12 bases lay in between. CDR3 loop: CASSLNLGVGYTF. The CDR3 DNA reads TGTGCCAGCAGTTTAAATCTGGGTGTCGGCTACACCTTC.

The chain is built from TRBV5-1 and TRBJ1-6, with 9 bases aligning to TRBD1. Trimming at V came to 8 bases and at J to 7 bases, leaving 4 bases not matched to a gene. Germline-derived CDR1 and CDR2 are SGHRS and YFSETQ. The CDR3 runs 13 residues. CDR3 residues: CASTQGANSPLHF. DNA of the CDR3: TGCGCCAGTACACAGGGGGCGAATTCACCCCTCCACTTT.

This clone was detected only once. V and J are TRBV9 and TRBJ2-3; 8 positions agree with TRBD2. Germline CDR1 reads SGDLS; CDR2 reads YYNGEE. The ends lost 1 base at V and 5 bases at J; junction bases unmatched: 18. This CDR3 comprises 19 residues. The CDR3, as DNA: TGTGCCAGCAGCGTATATCCACATGACCCAGCGGGAGTACAAGATACGCAGTATTTT. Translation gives CASSVYPHDPAGVQDTQYF.

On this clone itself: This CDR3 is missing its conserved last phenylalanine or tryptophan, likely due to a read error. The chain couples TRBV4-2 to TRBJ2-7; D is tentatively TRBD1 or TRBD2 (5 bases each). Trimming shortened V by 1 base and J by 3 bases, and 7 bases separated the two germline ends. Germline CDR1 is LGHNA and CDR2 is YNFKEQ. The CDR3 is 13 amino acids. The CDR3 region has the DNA TGTGCCAGCAGCCAAGGGGGGAACTACGAGCAGTACCTC. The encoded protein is CASSQGGNYEQYL.

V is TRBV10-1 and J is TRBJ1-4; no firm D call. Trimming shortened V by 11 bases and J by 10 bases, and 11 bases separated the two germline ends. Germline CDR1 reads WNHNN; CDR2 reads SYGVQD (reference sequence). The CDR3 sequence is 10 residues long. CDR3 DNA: TGCGCCTCTAAGGAGGGAAAACTGTTTTTT. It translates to CASKEGKLFF.

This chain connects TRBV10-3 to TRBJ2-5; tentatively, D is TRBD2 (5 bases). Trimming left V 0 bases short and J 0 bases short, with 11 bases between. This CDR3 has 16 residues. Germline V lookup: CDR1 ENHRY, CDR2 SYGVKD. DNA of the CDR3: TGTGCCATCAGTGAGTCTATCGGGAACTACCAAGAGACCCAGTACTTC. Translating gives CAISESIGNYQETQYF.

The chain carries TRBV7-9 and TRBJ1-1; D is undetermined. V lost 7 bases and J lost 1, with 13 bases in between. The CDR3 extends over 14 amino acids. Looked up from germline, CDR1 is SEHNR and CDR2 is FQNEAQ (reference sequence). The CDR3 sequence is CASIRVGGNTEAFF. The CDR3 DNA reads TGTGCCAGCATTCGGGTCGGAGGGAACACTGAAGCTTTCTTT.

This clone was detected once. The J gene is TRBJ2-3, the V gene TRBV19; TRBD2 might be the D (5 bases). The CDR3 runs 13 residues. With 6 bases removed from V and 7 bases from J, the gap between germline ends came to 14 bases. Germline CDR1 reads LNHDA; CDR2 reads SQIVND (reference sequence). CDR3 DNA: TGTGCCAGTAGCGACTACCCGCCGCATACGCAGTATTTT. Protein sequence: CASSDYPPHTQYF.

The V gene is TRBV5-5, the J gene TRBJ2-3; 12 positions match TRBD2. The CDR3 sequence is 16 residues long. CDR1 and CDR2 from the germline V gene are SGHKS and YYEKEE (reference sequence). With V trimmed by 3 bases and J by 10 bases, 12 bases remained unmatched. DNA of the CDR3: TGTGCCAGCAGCTCCTGGACTAGCGGGAAGTACGGCGCGCAGTATTTT. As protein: CASSSWTSGKYGAQYF.

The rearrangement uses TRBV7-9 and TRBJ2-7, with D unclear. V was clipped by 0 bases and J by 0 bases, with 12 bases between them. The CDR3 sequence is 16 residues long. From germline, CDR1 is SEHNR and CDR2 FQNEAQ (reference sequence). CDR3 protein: CASSLASLGNSYEQYF. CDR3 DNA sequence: TGTGCCAGCAGCTTAGCATCGTTGGGCAACTCCTACGAGCAGTACTTC.

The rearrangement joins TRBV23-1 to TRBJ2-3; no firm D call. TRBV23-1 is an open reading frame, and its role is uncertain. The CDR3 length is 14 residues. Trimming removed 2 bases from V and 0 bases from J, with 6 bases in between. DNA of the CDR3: TGCGCCAGCAGTCAAAAGGACAGCACAGATACGCAGTATTTT. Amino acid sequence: CASSQKDSTDTQYF.

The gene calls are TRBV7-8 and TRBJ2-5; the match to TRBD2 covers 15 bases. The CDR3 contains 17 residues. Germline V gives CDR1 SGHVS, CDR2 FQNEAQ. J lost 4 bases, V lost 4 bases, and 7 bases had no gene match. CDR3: CASSSDTGLAGGETQYF. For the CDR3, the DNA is TGTGCCAGCAGCTCGGACACGGGACTAGCGGGAGGAGAGACCCAGTACTTC. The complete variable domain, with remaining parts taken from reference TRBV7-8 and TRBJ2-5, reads GAGVSQSPRYKVAKRGQDVALRCDPISGHVSLFWYQQALGQGPEFLTYFQNEAQLDKSGLPSDRFFAERPEGSVSTLKIQRTQQEDSAVYLCASSSDTGLAGGETQYFGPGTRLLVL.

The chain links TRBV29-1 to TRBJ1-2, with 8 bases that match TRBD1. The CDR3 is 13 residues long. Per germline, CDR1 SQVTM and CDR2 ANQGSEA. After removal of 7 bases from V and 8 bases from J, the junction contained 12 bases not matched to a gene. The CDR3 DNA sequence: TGCAGCGACTACGACAGGGGCCTAAGGGGCTACACCTTC. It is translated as CSDYDRGLRGYTF.